These 7 T cell receptor beta chains were all obtained from the same sample, sequenced in a study of early T cells in non-severe SARS-CoV-2 infection. Each CDR3 protein is one row after TCRdb ran MiXCR on the 5' RACE reads. In the table there are roughly 40,000 distinct CDR3 sequences, around 6% of which are singletons. Sequencing input: whole blood. Receptors originate from an adult who was a healthcare worker with PCR-confirmed SARS-CoV-2 infection or an uninfected control (not recorded which).

This clonotype was recorded at least ten times. The chain is built from TRBV30 and TRBJ1-1; D unresolved. The germline V gene encodes CDR1 GTSNPN and CDR2 SVGIG (reference sequence). Trimming removed 2 bases at V and 5 bases at J, with 9 bases between. CDR3 size: 12 residues. CDR3 sequence (DNA): TGTGCCTGGAGTCGCGGGGTAACTGAAGCTTTCTTT. Its translation: CAWSRGVTEAFF.

This chain uses TRBV15 with TRBJ1-4; D not resolved. CDR3 length: 15 amino acids. Trimming stripped 0 bases from V and 7 bases from J, with 12 bases between. Germline V gene lookup returns CDR1 LNHNV and CDR2 YYDKDF (reference sequence). The CDR3 spells CATSRDLSWSEKLFF. Written as DNA, the CDR3 is TGTGCCACCAGCAGAGATCTCTCATGGAGTGAAAAACTGTTTTTT.

This clonotype was counted between two and nine times. V gene TRBV5-1 combines with J gene TRBJ2-1; 9 nucleotides match TRBD2. Germline V lookup: CDR1 SGHRS, CDR2 YFSETQ. Trimming at V came to 4 bases and at J to 4 bases, leaving 9 bases not matched to a gene. This CDR3 region has 16 residues. The CDR3 sequence: CASSPGTAGGYNEQFF. The CDR3 region has the DNA TGCGCCAGCAGCCCCGGGACAGCGGGGGGTTACAATGAGCAGTTCTTC.

This clonotype is labeled large (0.1 to 1%). V usage is TRBV20-1 and J usage is TRBJ1-1, with D maybe TRBD1 (5 bases). CDR1 DFQATT and CDR2 SNEGSKA come from the germline V gene (reference sequence). The CDR3 extends over 14 amino acids. Trimming stripped 5 bases from V and 3 bases from J, with 16 bases between. CDR3 nucleotide sequence: TGCAGTGCTTGGGACGGGGGGGACTACACTGAAGCTTTCTTT. Amino acid sequence: CSAWDGGDYTEAFF.

This clonotype occurred many times. The genes are TRBV7-9 and TRBJ2-3; the match to TRBD1 covers 8 bases. CDR3 length equals 18 residues. V trimming: 2 bases; J trimming: 0 bases; junction bases outside the gene matches: 10. Germline V gene sequence: CDR1 SEHNR, CDR2 FQNEAQ (reference sequence). In DNA form, the CDR3 reads TGTGCCAGCAGCTTAACCTGGATGGGGACAGGAAGCACAGATACGCAGTATTTT. It is translated as CASSLTWMGTGSTDTQYF.

This clonotype was seen at least ten times. The chain employs TRBV9 and TRBJ2-3; D might be TRBD2 (7 bases). Trimming took 0 bases from V and 1 from J, leaving 15 bases between them. Germline CDR1 reads SGDLS; CDR2 reads YYNGEE. The CDR3 is 17 residues long. CDR3 DNA: TGTGCCAGCAGCGTAGCTGGGGGGGCGGCCCGCACAGATACGCAGTATTTT. Translation gives CASSVAGGAARTDTQYF.

The rearrangement uses TRBV11-3 and TRBJ2-1, with D unclear. The V end lost 4 bases, the J end lost 7 bases, and 8 bases lay between the germline ends. The germline V gene encodes CDR1 SGHNT and CDR2 YENEEA. The CDR3 extends over 12 amino acids. This CDR3 reads CASSYGRNEQFF. CDR3 bases: TGTGCCAGCAGCTACGGACGGAATGAGCAGTTCTTC.